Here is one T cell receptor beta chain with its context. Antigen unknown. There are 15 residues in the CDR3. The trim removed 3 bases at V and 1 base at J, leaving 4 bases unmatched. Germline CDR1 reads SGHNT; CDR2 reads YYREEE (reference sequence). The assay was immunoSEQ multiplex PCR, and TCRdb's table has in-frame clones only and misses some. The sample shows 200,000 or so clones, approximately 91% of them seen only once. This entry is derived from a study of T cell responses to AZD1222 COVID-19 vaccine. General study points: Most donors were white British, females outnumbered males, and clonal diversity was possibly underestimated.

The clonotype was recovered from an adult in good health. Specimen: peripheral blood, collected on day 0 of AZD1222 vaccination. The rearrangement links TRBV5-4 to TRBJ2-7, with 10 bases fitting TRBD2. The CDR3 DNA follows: TGTGCCAGCAGCTCCCGGACTAGCGGTTCCTACGAGCAGTACTTC. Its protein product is CASSSRTSGSYEQYF.